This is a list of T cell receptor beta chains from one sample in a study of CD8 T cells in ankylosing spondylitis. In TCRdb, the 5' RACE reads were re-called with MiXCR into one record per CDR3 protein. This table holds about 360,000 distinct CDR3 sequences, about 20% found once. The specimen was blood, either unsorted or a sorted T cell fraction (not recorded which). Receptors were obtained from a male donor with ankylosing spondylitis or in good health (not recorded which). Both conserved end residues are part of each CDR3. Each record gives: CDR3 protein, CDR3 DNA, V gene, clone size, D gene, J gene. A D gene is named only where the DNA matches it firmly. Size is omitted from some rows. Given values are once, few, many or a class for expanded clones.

CDR3 protein: CSAITGGQFF
CDR3 DNA: TGCAGTGCTATAACAGGGGGGCAGTTCTTC
V gene: TRBV20-1
clone size: few
D gene: TRBD1
J gene: TRBJ2-1

CDR3 protein: CASSEIGEQYF
CDR3 DNA: TGCGCCAGCAGTGAAATTGGCGAGCAGTACTTC
V gene: TRBV10-2
clone size: few
D gene: NA
J gene: TRBJ2-7

CDR3 protein: CASQDRGDYGYTF
CDR3 DNA: TGTGCCAGCCAGGATAGAGGGGACTATGGCTACACCTTC
V gene: TRBV6-1
clone size: NA
D gene: NA
J gene: TRBJ1-2

CDR3 protein: CASSQELEGAPTQYF
CDR3 DNA: TGTGCCAGCAGCCAAGAGTTGGAAGGGGCCCCGACCCAGTACTTC
V gene: TRBV3-1
clone size: NA
D gene: NA
J gene: TRBJ2-5

CDR3 protein: CSVVRGIDQPQHF
CDR3 DNA: TGCAGCGTTGTACGAGGGATCGATCAGCCCCAGCATTTT
V gene: TRBV29-1
clone size: NA
D gene: NA
J gene: TRBJ1-5

CDR3 protein: CASPPGGSMGNNEQFF
CDR3 DNA: TGTGCCAGCCCTCCGGGGGGGTCGATGGGGAACAATGAGCAGTTCTTC
V gene: TRBV7-3
clone size: few
D gene: TRBD2
J gene: TRBJ2-1

CDR3 protein: CSAREEGYYEQYF
CDR3 DNA: TGCAGTGCTAGGGAAGAGGGATACTACGAGCAGTACTTC
V gene: TRBV20-1
clone size: NA
D gene: NA
J gene: TRBJ2-7

CDR3 protein: CASTRSGGLQETQYF
CDR3 DNA: TGTGCCAGCACCCGTAGCGGGGGGCTCCAAGAGACCCAGTACTTC
V gene: TRBV9
clone size: few
D gene: TRBD2
J gene: TRBJ2-5

CDR3 protein: CASSFAGRGYEQYF
CDR3 DNA: TGTGCCAGCAGCTTCGCGGGCAGGGGGTACGAGCAGTACTTC
V gene: TRBV7-9
clone size: NA
D gene: TRBD1
J gene: TRBJ2-7

CDR3 protein: CASSSMYQETQYF
CDR3 DNA: TGTGCCAGCAGTAGTATGTACCAAGAGACCCAGTACTTC
V gene: TRBV2
clone size: NA
D gene: NA
J gene: TRBJ2-5

CDR3 protein: CASSVGYEQYF
CDR3 DNA: TGTGCCAGCAGTGTGGGTTACGAGCAGTACTTC
V gene: TRBV2
clone size: many
D gene: NA
J gene: TRBJ2-7

CDR3 protein: CASSFLGGGANEQYF
CDR3 DNA: TGTGCCAGCAGTTTTCTCGGGGGGGGGGCGAACGAGCAGTACTTC
V gene: TRBV12-3/TRBV12-4
clone size: NA
D gene: TRBD2
J gene: TRBJ2-7

CDR3 protein: CASSFPTAILETQYF
CDR3 DNA: TGTGCCAGCAGTTTCCCGACAGCGATTTTAGAGACCCAGTACTTC
V gene: TRBV6-5
clone size: NA
D gene: NA
J gene: TRBJ2-5

CDR3 protein: CSARDLRADDYEQYF
CDR3 DNA: TGCAGTGCTAGAGATCTCCGGGCCGACGACTACGAGCAGTACTTC
V gene: TRBV20-1
clone size: NA
D gene: NA
J gene: TRBJ2-7

CDR3 protein: CASSFNREGTSTDTQYF
CDR3 DNA: TGTGCCAGCAGCTTTAACCGGGAGGGGACTAGCACAGATACGCAGTATTTT
V gene: TRBV11-2
clone size: NA
D gene: TRBD2
J gene: TRBJ2-3

CDR3 protein: CASSYSMGQGASEQYF
CDR3 DNA: TGTGCCAGCAGTTACTCGATGGGACAGGGGGCAAGTGAGCAGTACTTC
V gene: TRBV6-2/TRBV6-3
clone size: NA
D gene: TRBD1
J gene: TRBJ2-7

CDR3 protein: CASSEGFRGVGSSYEQYF
CDR3 DNA: TGTGCCAGCAGTGAAGGCTTTAGGGGGGTTGGGTCATCCTACGAGCAGTACTTC
V gene: TRBV6-1
clone size: few
D gene: NA
J gene: TRBJ2-7

CDR3 protein: CASSLAVRAAGETQYF
CDR3 DNA: TGCGCCAGCAGCTTGGCCGTGAGGGCCGCGGGGGAGACCCAGTACTTC
V gene: TRBV5-1
clone size: NA
D gene: NA
J gene: TRBJ2-5

CDR3 protein: CATAIQTGLQSNTGELFF
CDR3 DNA: TGTGCCACCGCCATACAGACAGGGTTACAGTCGAACACCGGGGAGCTGTTTTTT
V gene: TRBV10-3
clone size: few
D gene: TRBD1
J gene: TRBJ2-2

CDR3 protein: CASSYLGGGALGDTQYF
CDR3 DNA: TGTGCCAGCAGTTACTTAGGAGGGGGGGCTCTTGGAGATACGCAGTATTTT
V gene: TRBV6-5
clone size: few
D gene: NA
J gene: TRBJ2-3

CDR3 protein: CASSGRFGNEQYF
CDR3 DNA: TGTGCCAGCAGCGGCAGGTTCGGGAACGAGCAGTACTTC
V gene: TRBV7-9
clone size: few
D gene: NA
J gene: TRBJ2-7

CDR3 protein: CASRDGQGSSYGYTF
CDR3 DNA: TGTGCCAGCAGGGATGGCCAGGGCTCCTCCTATGGCTACACCTTC
V gene: TRBV7-2
clone size: NA
D gene: NA
J gene: TRBJ1-2

CDR3 protein: CSVEGAGGRYEQYF
CDR3 DNA: TGCAGCGTTGAGGGCGCGGGGGGCCGGTACGAGCAGTACTTC
V gene: TRBV29-1
clone size: NA
D gene: TRBD2
J gene: TRBJ2-7

CDR3 protein: CASRAGTSGGAETQYF
CDR3 DNA: TGTGCCAGCAGAGCAGGGACTAGCGGGGGGGCAGAGACCCAGTACTTC
V gene: TRBV12-3/TRBV12-4
clone size: NA
D gene: TRBD2
J gene: TRBJ2-5

CDR3 protein: CASSQRFGSSEQFF
CDR3 DNA: TGCGCCAGCAGCCAACGCTTCGGTTCTAGTGAGCAGTTCTTC
V gene: TRBV4-1
clone size: few
D gene: NA
J gene: TRBJ2-1

CDR3 protein: CASSLVYGGVFHEQYF
CDR3 DNA: TGTGCCAGCAGCTTAGTGTACGGAGGGGTATTCCACGAGCAGTACTTC
V gene: TRBV7-8
clone size: few
D gene: NA
J gene: TRBJ2-7

CDR3 protein: CASSFFGPPDGYTF
CDR3 DNA: TGTGCCAGCAGCTTCTTCGGACCTCCGGATGGCTACACCTTC
V gene: TRBV7-9
clone size: NA
D gene: NA
J gene: TRBJ1-2

CDR3 protein: CASSPGSTQYF
CDR3 DNA: TGTGCCAGCAGTCCGGGTAGTACGCAGTATTTT
V gene: TRBV12-3/TRBV12-4
clone size: NA
D gene: NA
J gene: TRBJ2-3

CDR3 protein: CATSRPGQGETQYF
CDR3 DNA: TGTGCCACCAGCAGGCCGGGACAGGGGGAGACCCAGTACTTC
V gene: TRBV15
clone size: once
D gene: TRBD1
J gene: TRBJ2-5

CDR3 protein: CASSQRQGVNTGELFF
CDR3 DNA: TGCGCCAGCAGCCAAAGACAGGGTGTAAACACCGGGGAGCTGTTTTTT
V gene: TRBV4-1
clone size: NA
D gene: TRBD1
J gene: TRBJ2-2

CDR3 protein: CASSLSWTGSTDTQYF
CDR3 DNA: TGCGCCAGCAGCCTCTCCTGGACAGGGAGCACAGATACGCAGTATTTT
V gene: TRBV5-1
clone size: few
D gene: TRBD1
J gene: TRBJ2-3

CDR3 protein: CAIDAGGYNEQFF
CDR3 DNA: TGTGCCATCGACGCGGGGGGTTACAATGAGCAGTTCTTC
V gene: TRBV10-3
clone size: NA
D gene: TRBD2
J gene: TRBJ2-1

CDR3 protein: CASSLGTVTGELFF
CDR3 DNA: TGTGCCAGCAGTTTAGGCACAGTGACCGGGGAGCTGTTTTTT
V gene: TRBV12-3/TRBV12-4
clone size: few
D gene: NA
J gene: TRBJ2-2

CDR3 protein: CASSEIAGEGETQYF
CDR3 DNA: TGTGCCAGCAGTGAGATAGCGGGTGAGGGGGAGACCCAGTACTTC
V gene: TRBV6-1
clone size: few
D gene: TRBD2
J gene: TRBJ2-5

CDR3 protein: CATAGTGGGTEAFF
CDR3 DNA: TGTGCCACCGCCGGGACAGGGGGAGGAACTGAAGCTTTCTTT
V gene: TRBV6-1
clone size: NA
D gene: TRBD1
J gene: TRBJ1-1

CDR3 protein: CAISGGQDSDTQYF
CDR3 DNA: TGTGCCATCAGTGGGGGCCAGGATTCAGATACGCAGTATTTT
V gene: TRBV10-3
clone size: NA
D gene: NA
J gene: TRBJ2-3

CDR3 protein: CASSLEIQGIYNEQFF
CDR3 DNA: TGTGCCAGCAGCTTAGAAATCCAGGGTATTTACAATGAGCAGTTCTTC
V gene: TRBV11-2
clone size: NA
D gene: NA
J gene: TRBJ2-1

CDR3 protein: CASSPGLAGGYEQYF
CDR3 DNA: TGTGCCAGCAGCCCCGGACTAGCGGGAGGTTACGAGCAGTACTTC
V gene: TRBV12-3/TRBV12-4
clone size: many
D gene: TRBD2
J gene: TRBJ2-7

CDR3 protein: CASSLYVGTGSYEQYF
CDR3 DNA: TGCGCCAGCAGCTTGTATGTGGGGACTGGCTCCTACGAGCAGTACTTC
V gene: TRBV5-1
clone size: few
D gene: NA
J gene: TRBJ2-7

CDR3 protein: CASSSTSGWNEQFF
CDR3 DNA: TGTGCCAGCAGCTCAACATCGGGGTGGAATGAGCAGTTCTTC
V gene: TRBV7-9
clone size: NA
D gene: NA
J gene: TRBJ2-1

CDR3 protein: CASRNQGYNEQFF
CDR3 DNA: TGTGCCAGCAGAAACCAGGGGTACAATGAGCAGTTCTTC
V gene: TRBV12-3/TRBV12-4
clone size: NA
D gene: NA
J gene: TRBJ2-1

CDR3 protein: CASSFVQAPEKLFF
CDR3 DNA: TGTGCCAGCAGTTTTGTCCAGGCCCCTGAAAAACTGTTTTTT
V gene: TRBV28
clone size: few
D gene: NA
J gene: TRBJ1-4

CDR3 protein: CASSLGNRDADTQYF
CDR3 DNA: TGTGCCAGCAGTTTAGGGAACAGGGACGCAGATACGCAGTATTTT
V gene: TRBV12-3/TRBV12-4
clone size: NA
D gene: NA
J gene: TRBJ2-3

CDR3 protein: CASSLAQGPYEQYF
CDR3 DNA: TGTGCCAGCAGTTTGGCGCAGGGACCCTACGAGCAGTACTTC
V gene: TRBV6-5
clone size: NA
D gene: NA
J gene: TRBJ2-7

CDR3 protein: CASSQEGLLTTYEQYF
CDR3 DNA: TGTGCCAGCAGCCAAGAGGGACTCCTGACAACCTACGAGCAGTACTTC
V gene: TRBV3-1
clone size: NA
D gene: NA
J gene: TRBJ2-7

CDR3 protein: CSVERVSSYEQYF
CDR3 DNA: TGCAGCGTTGAACGTGTCAGCTCCTACGAGCAGTACTTC
V gene: TRBV29-1
clone size: few
D gene: NA
J gene: TRBJ2-7

CDR3 protein: CASRDGVNYGYTF
CDR3 DNA: TGTGCCAGCCGGGACGGAGTCAACTATGGCTACACCTTC
V gene: TRBV12-3/TRBV12-4
clone size: few
D gene: NA
J gene: TRBJ1-2

CDR3 protein: CASSQRLAGDKNIQYF
CDR3 DNA: TGCGCCAGCAGCCAAAGACTAGCGGGTGACAAAAACATTCAGTACTTC
V gene: TRBV4-1
clone size: NA
D gene: TRBD2
J gene: TRBJ2-4

CDR3 protein: CAWSRWDEQPQHF
CDR3 DNA: TGTGCCTGGAGTAGGTGGGATGAGCAGCCCCAGCATTTT
V gene: TRBV30
clone size: few
D gene: NA
J gene: TRBJ1-5

CDR3 protein: CSASGDLAGGSYNEQFF
CDR3 DNA: TGCAGCGCCTCAGGGGATCTAGCGGGGGGCTCCTACAATGAGCAGTTCTTC
V gene: TRBV29-1
clone size: NA
D gene: TRBD2
J gene: TRBJ2-1

CDR3 protein: CSARGVVSNTGELFF
CDR3 DNA: TGCAGTGCTAGAGGGGTAGTTTCGAACACCGGGGAGCTGTTTTTT
V gene: TRBV20-1
clone size: few
D gene: NA
J gene: TRBJ2-2

CDR3 protein: CSVRLPGLAGGEQYF
CDR3 DNA: TGCAGCGTGCGCCTCCCGGGACTAGCGGGGGGGGAGCAGTACTTC
V gene: TRBV29-1
clone size: few
D gene: TRBD2
J gene: TRBJ2-7

CDR3 protein: CASRGDPPAYEQYF
CDR3 DNA: TGTGCCAGCAGGGGGGACCCGCCGGCCTACGAGCAGTACTTC
V gene: TRBV21-1
clone size: NA
D gene: NA
J gene: TRBJ2-7

CDR3 protein: CASSLRIQSNEQFF
CDR3 DNA: TGTGCCAGCAGCTTGAGGATACAGAGCAATGAGCAGTTCTTC
V gene: TRBV11-2
clone size: NA
D gene: NA
J gene: TRBJ2-1

CDR3 protein: CASSSVVSPRTDTQYF
CDR3 DNA: TGTGCCAGCAGCTCGGTTGTCAGCCCCCGCACAGATACGCAGTATTTT
V gene: TRBV7-3
clone size: NA
D gene: NA
J gene: TRBJ2-3

CDR3 protein: CSVVGGVADTQYF
CDR3 DNA: TGCAGCGTTGTAGGGGGGGTAGCAGATACGCAGTATTTT
V gene: TRBV29-1
clone size: few
D gene: NA
J gene: TRBJ2-3

CDR3 protein: CAISEWQNSNQPQHF
CDR3 DNA: TGTGCCATCAGTGAGTGGCAGAATAGCAATCAGCCCCAGCATTTT
V gene: TRBV10-3
clone size: few
D gene: NA
J gene: TRBJ1-5

CDR3 protein: CASCETGGTDTQYF
CDR3 DNA: TGTGCCAGTTGTGAGACAGGGGGCACAGATACGCAGTATTTT
V gene: TRBV19
clone size: few
D gene: TRBD1
J gene: TRBJ2-3

CDR3 protein: CSARDLGESTDTQYF
CDR3 DNA: TGCAGTGCTAGAGATCTGGGGGAAAGCACAGATACGCAGTATTTT
V gene: TRBV20-1
clone size: NA
D gene: NA
J gene: TRBJ2-3

CDR3 protein: CSVKRGVSYEQYF
CDR3 DNA: TGCAGCGTGAAGCGGGGGGTCTCCTACGAGCAGTACTTC
V gene: TRBV29-1
clone size: NA
D gene: TRBD2
J gene: TRBJ2-7